One and the same sample provided the 30 T cell receptor beta chains below, sequenced in a study of control samples from healthy donors and cancer patients. Clones were read by immunoSEQ multiplex PCR, and TCRdb kept only the in-frame ones, dropping some. The sample shows fewer than 95,000 clones, about 83% of them seen only once. The source material was blood. Every receptor here comes from a woman aged 40 to 55 in good health.

This clone occurred once. The chain has TRBV7-2 and TRBJ1-1; D not certain. The germline V gene has CDR1 SGHTA and CDR2 FQGNSA. CDR3 length: 11 amino acids. The V end lost 4 bases, the J end lost 8 bases, and 8 bases lay between the germline ends. The CDR3 DNA follows: TGTGCCAGCAGCTCGGGATTCGAAGCTTTCTTT. Its protein product is CASSSGFEAFF. The variable domain in full, completed from reference TRBV7-2 and TRBJ1-1, reads GAGVSQSPSNKVTEKGKDVELRCDPISGHTALYWYRQSLGQGLEFLIYFQGNSAPDKSGLPSDRFSAERTGGSVSTLTIQRTQQEDSAVYLCASSSGFEAFFGQGTRLTVV.

This chain uses TRBV9 with TRBJ2-3, with 7 bases lining up with TRBD2. Germline assignment: CDR1 SGDLS and CDR2 YYNGEE. The ends lost 0 bases at V and 2 bases at J; junction bases unmatched: 6. The CDR3 covers 16 residues. CDR3 region: CASSVGSGGLTDTQYF. As DNA, the CDR3 is TGTGCCAGCAGCGTAGGGTCGGGGGGACTCACAGATACGCAGTATTTT.

V gene TRBV11-3 combines with J gene TRBJ1-1; TRBD1 might be the D (5 bases). Germline V gene lookup returns CDR1 SGHNT and CDR2 YENEEA. The CDR3 covers 12 residues. Trimming removed 2 bases from V and 11 bases from J, with 12 bases in between. The CDR3 here is CASSLRDPPAFF. The CDR3 nucleotides read TGTGCCAGCAGCTTACGGGACCCCCCGGCTTTCTTT. The full variable domain, completed using reference TRBV11-3 and TRBJ1-1, is EAGVVQSPRYKIIEKKQPVAFWCNPISGHNTLYWYLQNLGQGPELLIRYENEEAVDDSQLPKDRFSAERLKGVDSTLKIQPAELGDSAVYLCASSLRDPPAFFGQGTRLTVV.

In DNA, the CDR3 is TGTGCCAGCAGCTTAGCGGCTTTTGGGGGGTTCACTGAAGCTTTCTTT. Amino acid sequence: CASSLAAFGGFTEAFF. The chain has TRBV7-8 and TRBJ1-1, with a tentative D call TRBD1 (5 bases). Trimming cost V 0 bases and J 4 bases, with 15 bases left between them. The germline V gene has CDR1 SGHVS and CDR2 FQNEAQ. The CDR3 spans 16 residues.

The chain is built from TRBV4-3 and TRBJ2-7, with 10 bases fitting TRBD2. This CDR3 is built from 15 residues. Germline values: CDR1 LGHNA, CDR2 YSLEER. Trimming at V came to 1 base and at J to 6 bases, leaving 6 bases not matched to a gene. CDR3 loop: CASSQGTSGKGEQYF. In DNA, the CDR3 is TGCGCCAGCAGCCAAGGGACTAGCGGCAAAGGCGAGCAGTACTTC.

The rearrangement joins TRBV14 to TRBJ2-5, with D possibly being TRBD2 (7 bases). Germline CDR1 reads SGHDN; CDR2 reads FVKESK. The CDR3 has 18 amino acids. The ends were cut back, 1 base at V and 3 bases at J, with 21 bases in the middle. The CDR3 region has the DNA TGTGCCAGCAGCCAAGTGTCGGGGGGCGGTATATTAAAAGAGACCCAGTACTTC. This gives the protein CASSQVSGGGILKETQYF.

On this clone itself: Sequence at one end of the junction differs from germline and may be a read error. The genes are TRBV30 and TRBJ1-1; a possible D gene is TRBD1 (6 bases). The CDR3 is 14 residues long. The germline CDR1 and CDR2 sequences are GTSNPN and SVGIG (reference sequence). The CDR3 sequence: CVWSTGMMNTEAFF. CDR3 DNA: TGTGTCTGGAGCACAGGGATGATGAACACTGAAGCTTTCTTT.

The gene calls are TRBV6-4 and TRBJ1-1; D is perhaps TRBD1 (6 bases). Germline V lookup: CDR1 MRHNA, CDR2 SNTAGT. This CDR3 has 13 amino acids. The V end lost 5 bases, the J end lost 1 base, and 8 bases lay between the germline ends. CDR3 DNA: TGTGCCAGCAGTCAACAGGGGAACACTGAAGCTTTCTTT. Protein sequence: CASSQQGNTEAFF.

This chain joins TRBV5-1 and TRBJ1-2; 10 nucleotides agree with TRBD1. CDR3 length equals 15 residues. The ends lost 4 bases at V and 7 bases at J; junction bases unmatched: 10. The V gene's germline CDR1 is SGHRS and CDR2 YFSETQ. For the CDR3, the DNA is TGCGCCAGCAGCCAAAGCCAGGGGACAGGGGCTGGCTACACCTTC. It specifies CASSQSQGTGAGYTF.

The CDR3 is CAWNGGAYGYTF. CDR3 sequence (DNA): TGTGCCTGGAATGGGGGGGCCTATGGCTACACCTTC. The chain uses TRBV30 and TRBJ1-2; D might be TRBD1 (6 bases). This CDR3 has 12 amino acids. Trimming shortened V by 4 bases and J by 4 bases, and 10 bases separated the two germline ends. Germline CDR1 GTSNPN, CDR2 SVGIG (reference sequence).

The CDR3 DNA sequence: TGTGCCAGCAGCAGTCAGGACCGGGACAGGGGGCCCCTAACGTTGAACACTGAAGCTTTCTTT. It encodes CASSSQDRDRGPLTLNTEAFF. This chain connects TRBV21-1 to TRBJ1-1; TRBD1, the table's D call, was not compared with the DNA. TRBV21-1 is a pseudogene. This CDR3 comprises 21 residues.

V and J are TRBV11-3 and TRBJ1-1, with 8 bases matching TRBD1. Germline-derived CDR1 and CDR2 are SGHNT and YENEEA. With 10 bases clipped from V and 5 bases from J, the junction kept 6 bases outside the gene matches. The CDR3 has 12 amino acids. As DNA, the CDR3 is TGTGCCACAGGACAGGGAGGGACTGAAGCTTTCTTT. As protein: CATGQGGTEAFF.

The V and J genes are TRBV27 and TRBJ2-2; no clear D gene. The CDR3 has 16 residues. The germline CDR1 and CDR2 sequences are MNHEY and SMNVEV (reference sequence). V was clipped by 5 bases and J by 0 bases, with 13 bases between them. For the CDR3, the DNA is TGTGCCAGCAGTACCCTCCGAAGGGCGAACACCGGGGAGCTGTTTTTT. This gives the protein CASSTLRRANTGELFF.

The chain recombines TRBV5-7 with TRBJ2-7; D might be TRBD2 (6 bases). TRBV5-7 is labeled an ORF, and its function is uncertain. V was cut by 6 bases and J by 5 bases, with 15 bases left in between. This CDR3 is 13 amino acids long. CDR3 residues: CASNRLDSHEQYF. The CDR3 bases are TGTGCCAGCAACCGACTAGATTCCCACGAGCAGTACTTC.

This sequence joins TRBV4-3 and TRBJ2-7; 8 nucleotides align to TRBD2. Germline lookup yields CDR1 LGHNA and CDR2 YSLEER. After removal of 2 bases from V and 2 bases from J, the junction contained 11 bases not matched to a gene. The CDR3 has 17 residues. CDR3 protein: CASSQSPLGGGPYEQYF. The CDR3 coding sequence is TGCGCCAGCAGCCAATCGCCCTTGGGCGGGGGGCCCTACGAGCAGTACTTC.

The V gene is TRBV19, the J gene TRBJ1-2; no clear D gene. Trimming removed 6 bases at V and 6 bases at J, with 8 bases between. Germline loops: CDR1 LNHDA, CDR2 SQIVND (reference sequence). This CDR3 region has 11 residues. For the CDR3, the DNA is TGTGCCAGTAGGAAGGGTGATGGCTACACCTTC. Translating it yields CASRKGDGYTF.

The chain couples TRBV15 to TRBJ1-5; D remains ambiguous. The V gene's germline CDR1 is LNHNV and CDR2 YYDKDF (reference sequence). V lost 1 base and J lost 10, with 8 bases in between. The CDR3 runs to 12 residues. The CDR3 reads CATSRAYSPQHF. The DNA of the CDR3 is TGTGCCACCAGCAGAGCCTATAGCCCCCAGCATTTT. Complete variable domain (other parts from reference TRBV15 and TRBJ1-5): DAMVIQNPRYQVTQFGKPVTLSCSQTLNHNVMYWYQQKSSQAPKLLFHYYDKDFNNEADTPDNFQSRRPNTSFCFLDIRSPGLGDTAMYLCATSRAYSPQHFGDGTRLSIL.

The DNA for the CDR3 is TGTGCCAGCAGTTACGGGGGCGCGGGCGAGCAGTACTTC. This encodes CASSYGGAGEQYF. The V and J genes are TRBV6-5 and TRBJ2-7; TRBD1 might be the D (6 bases). CDR3 length: 13 amino acids. Germline V gene lookup returns CDR1 MNHEY and CDR2 SVGAGI. Between the trimmed V and J ends, which lost 2 bases and 6 bases, there was a span of 11 bases.

V usage is TRBV9 and J usage is TRBJ2-2; perhaps TRBD1 as D (5 bases). V dropped 5 bases and J dropped 0 bases, with 8 bases sitting between them. The CDR3 has 14 residues. From germline, CDR1 is SGDLS and CDR2 YYNGEE. CDR3 nucleotides: TGTGCCAGCAGGGGGCCATCGAACACCGGGGAGCTGTTTTTT. It yields the protein CASRGPSNTGELFF.

The chain uses TRBV5-1 and TRBJ1-1; 10 positions match TRBD1. This CDR3 spans 15 amino acids. Looked up from germline, CDR1 is SGHRS and CDR2 is YFSETQ. Trimming took 5 bases from V and 5 from J; bases not matched to a gene: 9. The CDR3 coding sequence is TGCGCCAGCAGGCAGAGGGACAGGGGAGTAACTGAAGCTTTCTTT. Translation: CASRQRDRGVTEAFF.

The chain uses TRBV30 and TRBJ2-7, with 12 bases identical to TRBD2. Trimming took 7 bases from V and 3 from J; bases not matched to a gene: 4. Germline assignment: CDR1 GTSNPN and CDR2 SVGIG (reference sequence). The CDR3 sequence is 13 residues long. The CDR3 reads CALRLAGDYEQYF. In nucleotides, the CDR3 is TGTGCCTTGCGACTAGCGGGGGACTACGAGCAGTACTTC.

The chain employs TRBV18 and TRBJ2-7; TRBD2 matches at 9 bases. In germline, CDR1 is KGHSH, CDR2 LQKENI. The trim removed 2 bases at V and 3 bases at J, leaving 8 bases unmatched. This CDR3 is 16 amino acids long. Here the CDR3 DNA reads TGTGCCAGCTCACCAGTGGGAGCGGGGGGCATCTACGAGCAGTACTTC. Its protein product is CASSPVGAGGIYEQYF.

The J gene is TRBJ2-2, the V gene TRBV3-1 (or the pseudogene TRBV3-2); D is ambiguous. The ends were cut back, 0 bases at V and 13 bases at J, with 12 bases in the middle. CDR3 length equals 13 residues. Germline CDR1 is LGHDT and CDR2 is YNNKEL (reference sequence). The DNA of the CDR3 is TGTGCCAGCAGCCAAGAATCTGCGGACCTGCTGTTTTTT. Its translation is CASSQESADLLFF.

V usage is TRBV3-1 (or the pseudogene TRBV3-2) and J usage is TRBJ1-1; the match to TRBD1 covers 10 bases. The ends lost 5 bases at V and 7 bases at J; junction bases unmatched: 10. Germline V CDR1 and CDR2: LGHDT, YNNKEL (reference sequence). The CDR3 extends over 15 amino acids. This CDR3 is CASSGRDRGPREAFF. CDR3 nucleotides: TGTGCCAGCAGCGGCCGGGACAGGGGTCCGCGTGAAGCTTTCTTT.

This clone showed up just a few times. CDR3 sequence: CAWSVPNQPQHF. In nucleotides, the CDR3 is TGTGCCTGGAGTGTACCAAATCAGCCCCAGCATTTT. The rearrangement joins TRBV30 to TRBJ1-5, with D unresolved. Germline V gene lookup returns CDR1 GTSNPN and CDR2 SVGIG (reference sequence). V was trimmed by 0 bases and J by 4 bases, leaving 4 bases between them. The CDR3 runs to 12 residues.

The V and J genes are TRBV5-4 and TRBJ1-2, with 8 nucleotides matching TRBD1. CDR1 is SGHNT, CDR2 YYREEE, per germline (reference sequence). The CDR3 loop spans 14 amino acids. V dropped 4 bases and J dropped 3; count of bases not matched to a gene: 5. CDR3 nucleotide sequence: TGTGCCAGCAGCACTGGACAGGGTTACTATGGCTACACCTTC. Its protein product is CASSTGQGYYGYTF.

This chain joins TRBV4-3 and TRBJ1-4; D is unclear. CDR1 is LGHNA, CDR2 YSLEER, per germline. This CDR3 has 14 residues. Trimming shortened V by 0 bases and J by 8 bases, and 10 bases separated the two germline ends. The DNA of the CDR3 is TGCGCCAGCAGCCAAGACACAGTCGGAGAAAAACTGTTTTTT. Residues: CASSQDTVGEKLFF.

The chain employs TRBV6-2 or TRBV6-3 and TRBJ2-7, with a possible D match to TRBD1 (6 bases). From germline, CDR1 is MNHEY and CDR2 SVGEGT. Trimming cost V 5 bases and J 6 bases, with 14 bases left between them. This CDR3 region has 13 residues. The CDR3 DNA reads as TGTGCCAGCAGTAGACAGGTGGATGGCGAGCAGTACTTC. Translation gives CASSRQVDGEQYF.

The chain combines TRBV12-3 or TRBV12-4 with TRBJ1-2; D is uncertain. The CDR3 has 12 residues. V was cut by 1 base and J by 7 bases, with 7 bases left in between. The CDR3 DNA reads TGTGCCAGCAGTTTAGGAGCGGGTGGCTACACCTTC. Encoded protein: CASSLGAGGYTF.

This chain joins TRBV5-5 and TRBJ1-2; 9 positions agree with TRBD1. The CDR3 loop spans 14 amino acids. V lost 0 bases and J lost 4; bases outside the gene matches: 1. The germline gives CDR1 SGHKS, CDR2 YYEKEE (reference sequence). CDR3 residues: CASSLGDRAYGYTF. The CDR3 DNA sequence: TGTGCCAGCAGCTTGGGGGACAGGGCCTATGGCTACACCTTC.